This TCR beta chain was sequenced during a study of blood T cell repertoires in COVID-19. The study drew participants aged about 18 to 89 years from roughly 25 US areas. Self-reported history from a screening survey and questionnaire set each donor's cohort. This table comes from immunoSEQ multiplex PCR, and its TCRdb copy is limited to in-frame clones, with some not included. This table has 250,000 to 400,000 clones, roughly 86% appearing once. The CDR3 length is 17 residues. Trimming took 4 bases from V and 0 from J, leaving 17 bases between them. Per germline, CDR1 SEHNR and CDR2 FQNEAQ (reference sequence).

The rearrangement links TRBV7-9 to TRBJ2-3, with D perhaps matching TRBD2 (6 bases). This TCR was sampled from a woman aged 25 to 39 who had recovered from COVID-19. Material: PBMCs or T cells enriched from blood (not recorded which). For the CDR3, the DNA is TGTGCCAGCAGCTCCCGGGAGAAACTAGCTAGCACAGATACGCAGTATTTT. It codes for CASSSREKLASTDTQYF.